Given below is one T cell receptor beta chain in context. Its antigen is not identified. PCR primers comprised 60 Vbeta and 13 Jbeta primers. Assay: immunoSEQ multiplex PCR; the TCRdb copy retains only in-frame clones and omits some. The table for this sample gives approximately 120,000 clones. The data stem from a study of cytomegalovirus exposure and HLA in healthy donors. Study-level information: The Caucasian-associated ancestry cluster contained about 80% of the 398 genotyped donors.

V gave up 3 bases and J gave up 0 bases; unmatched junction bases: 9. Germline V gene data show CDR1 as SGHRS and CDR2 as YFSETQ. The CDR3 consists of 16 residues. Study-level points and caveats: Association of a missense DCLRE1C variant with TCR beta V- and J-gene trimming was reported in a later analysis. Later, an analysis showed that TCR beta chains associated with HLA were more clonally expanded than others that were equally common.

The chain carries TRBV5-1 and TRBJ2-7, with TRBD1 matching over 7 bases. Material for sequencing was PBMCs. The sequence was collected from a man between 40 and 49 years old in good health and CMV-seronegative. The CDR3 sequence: CASSSPGTDVSYEQYF. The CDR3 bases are TGCGCCAGCAGCTCCCCCGGGACAGACGTCTCCTACGAGCAGTACTTC.